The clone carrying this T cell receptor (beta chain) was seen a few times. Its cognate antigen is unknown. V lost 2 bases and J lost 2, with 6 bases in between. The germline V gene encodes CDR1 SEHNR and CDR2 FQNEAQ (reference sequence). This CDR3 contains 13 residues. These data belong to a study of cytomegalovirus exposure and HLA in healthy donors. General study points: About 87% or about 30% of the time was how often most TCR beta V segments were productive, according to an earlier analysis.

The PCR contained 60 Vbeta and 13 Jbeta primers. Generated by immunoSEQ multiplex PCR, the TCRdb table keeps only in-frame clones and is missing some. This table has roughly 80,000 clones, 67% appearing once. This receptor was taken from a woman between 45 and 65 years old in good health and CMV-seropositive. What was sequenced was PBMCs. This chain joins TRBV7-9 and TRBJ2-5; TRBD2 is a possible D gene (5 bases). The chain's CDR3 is CASSLSGQETQYF. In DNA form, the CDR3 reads TGTGCCAGCAGCTTATCGGGACAAGAGACCCAGTACTTC.